Reported below is one T cell receptor (beta chain). Its matching antigen is unknown. Germline V gene data show CDR1 as LNHDA and CDR2 as SQIVND (reference sequence). Trimming took 4 bases from V and 0 from J, leaving 7 bases between them. The CDR3 is 13 residues long. All patients were mismatch repair deficient, assessed by either PCR or immunohistochemistry. A few pembrolizumab responders had their TCRs sequenced. This sample was taken from a study of PD-1 blockade in mismatch repair-deficient tumors. Across the whole study: Patients had approximately 11 mismatch repair-deficient cancer types, all previously treated and progressing. General study results and limits: After pembrolizumab, tumor-resident clones rose rapidly, then generally contracted before radiologic responses.

Repertoires were generated with immunoSEQ multiplex PCR, while TCRdb's copy carries only in-frame clones and drops some. This table has some 120,000 clones, approximately 86% appearing once. This TCR derives from an adult with mismatch repair-deficient cancer. This sample comprised peripheral blood, obtained 44 weeks after starting pembrolizumab. The chain is built from TRBV19 and TRBJ2-7; no clear D gene. The CDR3 sequence: CASSKLISYEQYF. The CDR3 nucleotides are TGTGCCAGTAGTAAACTTATCTCCTACGAGCAGTACTTC.